This TCR beta chain was found in a study of regulatory T cells in long-lasting Graves disease. Study overall: Treatment with antithyroid drugs for over 5 years, together with positive TSH receptor antibodies, meant persistent Graves' disease. Study-level points and caveats: Sample size, which was small, may have reduced accuracy.

This clonotype has at least ten counts. Antigen: not known. Sample time point: persistent/refractory GD, antithyroid drugs over 5 years with positive TRAb. Scientists built the TCR library using RNA that was extracted from PBMCs. Enrollment of patients was through an endocrinology department in Xi'an, China. Tubes containing EDTA received around 9.9 milliliters of drawn peripheral blood. TCR beta libraries were built with iRepertoire HTBI primers and Arm-PCR of CDR3 regions. TCRdb ran MiXCR on the multiplex PCR reads and lists one entry per CDR3 protein. The data contain 310,000 or so distinct CDR3 sequences, about 20% of them seen just once; the ten biggest clones take up 29%. Germline V CDR1 and CDR2: ENHRY, SYGVKD. V was pared by 11 bases and J by 4 bases, with 6 bases of the junction left unmatched. The CDR3 runs 14 residues.

This chain uses TRBV10-3 with TRBJ2-6; TRBD1 aligns across 9 bases. The specimen was peripheral blood mononuclear cells (PBMCs), collected when the disease was refractory, from a patient treated with antithyroid drugs. The sequence derives from a female donor with Graves disease. The CDR3 nucleotides read TGTGCCGCAGGACAGGGGTTAGGGGCCAACGTCCTGACTTTC. As protein: CAAGQGLGANVLTF.